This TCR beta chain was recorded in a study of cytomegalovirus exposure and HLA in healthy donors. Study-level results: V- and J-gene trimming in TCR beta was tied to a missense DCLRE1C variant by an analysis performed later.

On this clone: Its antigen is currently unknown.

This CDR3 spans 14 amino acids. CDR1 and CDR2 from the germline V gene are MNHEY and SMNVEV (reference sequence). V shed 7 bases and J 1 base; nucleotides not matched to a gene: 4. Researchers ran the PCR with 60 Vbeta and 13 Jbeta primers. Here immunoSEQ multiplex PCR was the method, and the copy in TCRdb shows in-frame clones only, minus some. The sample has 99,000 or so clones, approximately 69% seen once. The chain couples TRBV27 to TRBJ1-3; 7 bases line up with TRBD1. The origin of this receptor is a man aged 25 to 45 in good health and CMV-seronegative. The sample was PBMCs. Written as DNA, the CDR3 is TGTGCCAGCATTGACAGGGAATCTGGAAACACCATATATTTT. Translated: CASIDRESGNTIYF.